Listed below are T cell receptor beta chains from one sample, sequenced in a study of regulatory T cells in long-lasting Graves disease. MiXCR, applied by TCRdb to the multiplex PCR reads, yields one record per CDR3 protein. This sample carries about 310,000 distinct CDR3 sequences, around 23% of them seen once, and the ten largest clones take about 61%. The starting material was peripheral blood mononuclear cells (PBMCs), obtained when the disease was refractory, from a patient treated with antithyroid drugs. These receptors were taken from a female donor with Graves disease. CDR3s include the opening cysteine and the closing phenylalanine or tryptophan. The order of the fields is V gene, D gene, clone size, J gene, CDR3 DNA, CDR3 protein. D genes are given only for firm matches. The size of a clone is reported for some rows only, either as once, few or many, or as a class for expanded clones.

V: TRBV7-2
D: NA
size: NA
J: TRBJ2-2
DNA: TGTGCCAGCAGCTTAGATGAGTGGGACACGAACACCGGGGAGCTGTTTTTT
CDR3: CASSLDEWDTNTGELFF

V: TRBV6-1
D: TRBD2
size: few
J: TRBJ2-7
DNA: TGTGCCAGCAGGTCGGGGGGTAGCGGAGCCTACGAGCAGTACTTC
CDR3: CASRSGGSGAYEQYF

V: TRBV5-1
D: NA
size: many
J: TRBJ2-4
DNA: TGCGCCAGCAGCTCTTGGGAGCCAAACATTCAGTACTTC
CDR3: CASSSWEPNIQYF

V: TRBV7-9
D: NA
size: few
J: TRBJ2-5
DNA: TGTGCCAGCAGCCAAACCGCCAACGAGGAGACCCAGTACTTC
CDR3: CASSQTANEETQYF

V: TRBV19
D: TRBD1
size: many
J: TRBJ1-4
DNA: TGTGCCAGTGGACAGGGGACAACTAATGAAAAACTGTTTTTT
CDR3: CASGQGTTNEKLFF

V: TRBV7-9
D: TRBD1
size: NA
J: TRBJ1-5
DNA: TGTGCCAGCAGCTCGAGGCAGGGGGCAAGAGATCAGCCCCAGCATTTT
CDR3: CASSSRQGARDQPQHF

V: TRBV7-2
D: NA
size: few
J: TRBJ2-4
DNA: TGTGCCAGCAGCTTAGAAGGGACGGACATTCAGTACTTC
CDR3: CASSLEGTDIQYF

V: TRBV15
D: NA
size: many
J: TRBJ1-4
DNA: TGTGCCACCAGCAGAGTCTGGGGGGTGACTAATGAAAAACTGTTTTTT
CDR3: CATSRVWGVTNEKLFF

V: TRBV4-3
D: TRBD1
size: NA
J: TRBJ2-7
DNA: TGCGCCAGCAGCCAAGATTTCACAGGGGCGTCCTACGAGCAGTACTTC
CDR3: CASSQDFTGASYEQYF

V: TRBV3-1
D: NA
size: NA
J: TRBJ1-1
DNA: TGTGCCAGCTATTCAAGCGACATGAACACTGAAGCTTTCTTT
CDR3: CASYSSDMNTEAFF

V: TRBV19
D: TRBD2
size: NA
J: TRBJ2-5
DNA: TGTGCCAGTAGTATGCGGGAGCAAGAGACCCAGTACTTC
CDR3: CASSMREQETQYF

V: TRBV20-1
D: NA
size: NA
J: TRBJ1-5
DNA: TGCAGTGCTAGAGACCCGACGGGCAAGCAGCCCCAGCATTTT
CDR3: CSARDPTGKQPQHF

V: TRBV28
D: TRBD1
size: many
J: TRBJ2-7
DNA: TGTGCCAGCAGTTCGGGGCTTCGGACAGGGGACCACGAGCAGTACTTC
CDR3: CASSSGLRTGDHEQYF

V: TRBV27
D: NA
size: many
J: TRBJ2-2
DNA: TGTGCCAGCAGTTTAGTAGGTTACACCGGGGAGCTGTTTTTT
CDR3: CASSLVGYTGELFF

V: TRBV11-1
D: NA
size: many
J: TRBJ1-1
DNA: TGTGCCAGCAGCCCGGGACAAGGAGCTTTCTTT
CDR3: CASSPGQGAFF

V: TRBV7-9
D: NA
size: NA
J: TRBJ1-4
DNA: TGTGCCAGCAGCTTAGCGACGGGTTATGTTGAAAAACTGTTTTTT
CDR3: CASSLATGYVEKLFF

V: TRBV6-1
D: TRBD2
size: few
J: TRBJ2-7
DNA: TGTGCCAGCAGCGAACGGAGGGAGGGGCAAAACGAGCAGTACTTC
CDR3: CASSERREGQNEQYF

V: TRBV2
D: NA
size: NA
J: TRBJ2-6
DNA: TGTGCCAGCAGTGTACAAGTAGACACGCAATTTATCTCTAGGGCCAACGTCCTGACTTTC
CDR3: CASSVQVDTQFISRANVLTF

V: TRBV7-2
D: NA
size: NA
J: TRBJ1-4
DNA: TGTGCCAGCAGACGCGCACTTGCAACTAATGAAAAACTGTTTTTT
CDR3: CASRRALATNEKLFF

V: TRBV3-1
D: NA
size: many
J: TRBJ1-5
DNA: TGTGCCAGCAGCCTCGGACAGAGCGGTCAGCCCCAGCATTTT
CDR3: CASSLGQSGQPQHF

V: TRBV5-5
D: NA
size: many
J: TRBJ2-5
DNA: TGTGCCAGCAGCTTGTTACAGGGTTGGGAGACCCAGTACTTC
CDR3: CASSLLQGWETQYF

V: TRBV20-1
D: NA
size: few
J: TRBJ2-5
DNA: TGCAGTGCTATAAAGAGGGGGTTTTGGGAGACCCAGTACTTC
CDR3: CSAIKRGFWETQYF

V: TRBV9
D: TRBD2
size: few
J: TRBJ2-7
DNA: TGTGCCAGCAGCCCCGGACTAGCTGCCTGGGAGCAGTACTTC
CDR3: CASSPGLAAWEQYF

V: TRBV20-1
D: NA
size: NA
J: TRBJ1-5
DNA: TGCAGTGCTAGAGGCGGGGGCAGCGGGAATCAGCCCCAGCATTTT
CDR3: CSARGGGSGNQPQHF

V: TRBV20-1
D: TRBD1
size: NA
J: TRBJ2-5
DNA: TGCAGTGCTAGTTGGGACAGTGCCCAAGAGACCCAGTACTTC
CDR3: CSASWDSAQETQYF

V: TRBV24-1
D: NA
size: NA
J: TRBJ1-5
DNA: TGTGCCACCAGTGGCAGGTCCAATCAGCCCCAGCATTTT
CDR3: CATSGRSNQPQHF

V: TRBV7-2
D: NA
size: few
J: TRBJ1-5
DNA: TGTGCCAGCAGCCCGGGACAATCTCAGCCCCAGCATTTT
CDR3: CASSPGQSQPQHF

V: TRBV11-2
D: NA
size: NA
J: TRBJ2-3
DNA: TGTGCCAGCAGCAAGACTAGTCCAGATACGCAGTATTTT
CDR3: CASSKTSPDTQYF

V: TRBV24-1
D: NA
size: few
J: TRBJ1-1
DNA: TGTGCCACCAGTGATGCTTCGACAGGGAACACTGAAGCTTTCTTT
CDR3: CATSDASTGNTEAFF

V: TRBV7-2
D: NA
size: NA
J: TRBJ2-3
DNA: TGTGCCAGCAGCTTAGTGCTTGCCCCAGATACGCAGTATTTT
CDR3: CASSLVLAPDTQYF

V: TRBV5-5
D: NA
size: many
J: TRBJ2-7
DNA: TGTGCCAGCAGCTTGGCCCCAGGAGGTGGGTACGAGCAGTACTTC
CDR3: CASSLAPGGGYEQYF

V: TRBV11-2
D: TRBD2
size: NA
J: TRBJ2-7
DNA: TGTGCCAGCAGCTCCATTAGTCCCCAGCGGGAGGACCTACGGGTGCAGTACTTC
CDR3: CASSSISPQREDLRVQYF

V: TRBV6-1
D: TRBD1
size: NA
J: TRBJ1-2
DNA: TGTGCCAGCAGTGGTCCCGGGACAGGAGCTCCCTACACCTTC
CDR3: CASSGPGTGAPYTF

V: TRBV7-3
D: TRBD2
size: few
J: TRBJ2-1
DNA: TGTGCCAGCAGCTTGGGCGGGAGGGCCTCGAGCAATGAGCAGTTCTTC
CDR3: CASSLGGRASSNEQFF

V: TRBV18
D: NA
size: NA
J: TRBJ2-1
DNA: TGTGCCAGCCTCCGAGGGCCCCCTAGCTCTCCCCACAATGAGCAGTTCTTC
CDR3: CASLRGPPSSPHNEQFF

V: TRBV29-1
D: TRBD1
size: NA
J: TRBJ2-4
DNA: TGCAGCGTTTTAAGACAGGGTGGCGGTAACATTCAGTACTTC
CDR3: CSVLRQGGGNIQYF

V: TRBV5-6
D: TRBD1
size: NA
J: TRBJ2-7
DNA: TGTGCCAGCAGCTTGGGAGGACTGCAGGGGGCCTACGAGCAGTACTTC
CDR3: CASSLGGLQGAYEQYF

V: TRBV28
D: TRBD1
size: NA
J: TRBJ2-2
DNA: TGTGCCAGCAGTTTCCCCAAGGGACAGCTTGACACCGGGGAGCTGTTTTTT
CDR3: CASSFPKGQLDTGELFF

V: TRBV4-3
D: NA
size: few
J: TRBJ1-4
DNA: TGCGCCAGCAGCCAAGAAATGCGGCGTGAAAAACTGTTTTTT
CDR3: CASSQEMRREKLFF

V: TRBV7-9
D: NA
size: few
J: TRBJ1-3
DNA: TGTGCCAGCAGCACTTTACAGGGTATTGGCCACAACACCATATATTTT
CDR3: CASSTLQGIGHNTIYF

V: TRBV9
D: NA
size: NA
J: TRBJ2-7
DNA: TGTGCCAGCGATCGAGGAGACGAGCAGTACTTC
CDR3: CASDRGDEQYF

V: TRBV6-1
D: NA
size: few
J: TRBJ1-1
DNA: TGTGCCAGCAGCTCGACAGTTCAAGCTTTCTTT
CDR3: CASSSTVQAFF

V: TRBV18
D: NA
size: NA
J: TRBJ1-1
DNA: TGTGCCAGCTCTTCATTCACTAGGGGCACTGAAGCTTTCTTT
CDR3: CASSSFTRGTEAFF

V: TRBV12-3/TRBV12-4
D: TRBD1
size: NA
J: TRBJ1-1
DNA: TGTGCCAGCAGCTGGACAGGGCGGAACACTGAAGCTTTCTTT
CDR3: CASSWTGRNTEAFF

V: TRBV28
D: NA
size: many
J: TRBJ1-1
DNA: TGTGCCAGCAGTTGGGACTTCCTTACCATGAACACTGAAGCTTTCTTT
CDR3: CASSWDFLTMNTEAFF

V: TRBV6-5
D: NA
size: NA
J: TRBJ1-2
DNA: TGTGCCAGCAGTTACTGGGGGGGGGATGGCTACACCTTC
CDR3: CASSYWGGDGYTF

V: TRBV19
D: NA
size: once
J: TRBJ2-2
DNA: TGTGCCAGTAGTATCGAAGGGAACACCGGGGAGCTGTTTTTT
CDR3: CASSIEGNTGELFF

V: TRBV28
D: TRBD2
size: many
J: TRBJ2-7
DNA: TGTGCCACCGCTTTGGGACTAGCGGATACCTACGAGCAGTACTTC
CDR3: CATALGLADTYEQYF

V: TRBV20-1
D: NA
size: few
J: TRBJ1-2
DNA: TGCAGTGCTAGTTGGACAGACTATGGCTACACCTTC
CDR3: CSASWTDYGYTF

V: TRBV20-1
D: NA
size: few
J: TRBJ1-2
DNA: TGCAGTGCCGGCCGATTGACAGGTTATGGCTACACCTTC
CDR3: CSAGRLTGYGYTF

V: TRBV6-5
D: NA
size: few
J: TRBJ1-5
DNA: TGTGCCAGCAGTTACGGGGGAAGGGGATCCGGGGCCAATCAGCCCCAGCATTTT
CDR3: CASSYGGRGSGANQPQHF